Listed below are T cell receptor beta chains from one sample, sequenced in a study of blood T cell repertoires in COVID-19. TCRdb's copy holds only in-frame clones and misses some; the assay was immunoSEQ multiplex PCR. This table holds more than 250,000 clones, approximately 89% found once. The source material was PBMCs or T cells enriched from blood (not recorded which). Receptors were obtained from a woman aged 25 to 45 who had recovered from COVID-19. Each CDR3 is given with its conserved first and last residue. For some rows the clone size is stated as once, few or many, or as a class when expanded; others skip it.

V gene	J gene	clone size	CDR3 protein
TRBV6-5	TRBJ1-6	.	CASSYGQGRNSPLHF
TRBV7-2	TRBJ2-5	.	CASSSFQGTVWQETQYF
TRBV6-5	TRBJ1-2	.	CASSFKGRGAGYTF
TRBV5-1	TRBJ1-1	.	CASSLDREGTEAFF
TRBV3-1/TRBV3-2	TRBJ2-1	.	CASSQLFAGGPGNEQFF
TRBV3-1/TRBV3-2	TRBJ1-2	.	CASSQGDRAFNYGYTF
TRBV10-2	TRBJ1-5	.	CASSESSEVPQHF
TRBV5-5	TRBJ2-7	.	CASSLVRGPGVLYEQYF
TRBV3-1/TRBV3-2	TRBJ2-1	.	CASSLTGIDEQFF
TRBV5-1	TRBJ1-1	.	CASSGTGRGAFF
TRBV10-3	TRBJ2-1	once	CAISGSGRPSNEQFF
TRBV7-2	TRBJ1-1	.	CASSFGGQGTEAFF
TRBV24-1	TRBJ2-7	.	CATSDTKGGQGVGRRSYEQYF
TRBV28	TRBJ1-4	.	CAGKGVTNEKLFF
TRBV9	TRBJ2-7	few	CASSVGGTVGREQYF
TRBV3-1/TRBV3-2	TRBJ1-5	.	CASSQGANQPQHF
TRBV2	TRBJ2-7	.	CASNPGQAYEQYF
TRBV7-2	TRBJ2-2	.	CASSFRGRDTGELFF
TRBV28	TRBJ1-5	.	CASSRDRSDQPQHF
TRBV11-2	TRBJ2-3	.	CASSLGLAGGLTDTQYF
TRBV9	TRBJ2-1	.	CASSTGDSYNEQFF
TRBV4-1	TRBJ2-2	.	CASSRYGLAGSNTGELFF
TRBV29-1	TRBJ1-2	.	CSVEPGNYGYTF
TRBV12-3/TRBV12-4	TRBJ1-2	few	CASKPCDGYTF
TRBV5-1	TRBJ1-1	.	CASSYRQENTEAFF
TRBV5-1	TRBJ1-2	.	CASTSSPDSNYGYTF
TRBV7-9	TRBJ1-5	.	CASSSGDQPQHF
TRBV6-5	TRBJ2-7	once	CASSYSSRGRYEQYF
TRBV7-9	TRBJ1-2	.	CASSPLRQGYGYTF